This T cell receptor (beta chain) appears in the sequencing data of a study of CD8+CD57+ T cells in acquired aplastic anemia (dated by TCRdb to the late 2010s). The study in broad terms: A mean of approximately 3 ug of DNA, ranging from roughly 0.19 to 27.4 ug, was extracted from sorted CD4+ and CD8+ cells. CD8+CD57+ expansion was defined as frequency above the mean frequency observed in healthy subjects. Study-wide conclusions, independent of this receptor: Patients and healthy controls showed no significant difference in CD8+ Simpson's diversity (P=0.060). Twenty-nine CD8+ CDR3 sequences were shared between patients and controls but appeared highly expressed in patients and within their immunodominant clones.

Profiling of TCR beta VDJ combinations and CDR3 sequences used genomic DNA as the template. An Illumina HiSeq 2000 was the platform used for TCR repertoire sequencing. The study's processing was this. TRBV/TRBJ rearrangement plots, CDR3 size and DJ length profiles, and Simpson's diversity index were used to evaluate the repertoires. The most abundant DNA sequence in the deep sequencing data was taken as the immunodominant clone. CDR3 amino acid sequences were screened for sharing across subjects and were compared with published repertoires and the VDJdb database. TCRdb redid the processing of the public reads, applying fastp at Q25 and MiXCR, and retained in-frame beta chains. Identical CDR3 protein sequences are pooled into one entry, listed with their most common genes and DNA. What appears here as the V and J calls and clone size reflects TCRdb's work, not the paper's. Across this sample there are approximately 250,000 distinct CDR3 sequences, with roughly 82% seen only once. In total, the top ten clones hold around 40% of the sample.

Inclusive of the bounding cysteine and phenylalanine, the CDR3 is 15 residues long. CDR3 DNA is the only sequence kept; it has 45 bases, read in frame from the first base. CDR1 is given as SEHNR and CDR2 as FQNEAQ, both from the germline V gene (reference sequence). The junction carries 14 bases between V and J, which are trimmed by 3 bases and 4 bases respectively. Flow cytometry had shown CD8+CD57+ cell expansion in the patients selected for sequencing. All patients had severe acquired aplastic anemia diagnosed by International Study of Aplastic Anemia and Agranulocytosis and Camitta criteria. At the time blood was sampled, none of the patients had received any therapy. The study deep-sequenced TCR repertoires of sorted CD4+ and CD8+ blood T cells from severe aplastic anemia patients and healthy subjects. Patients were enrolled in the USA under clinicaltrials.gov protocols 00001620, 01623167, 00001397, 00071045, 00081523 and 00961064. Ficoll-Paque density gradient centrifugation was used to isolate peripheral blood mononuclear cells. Before DNA extraction, CD4+ and CD8+ T cells were sorted with FACS or magnetic beads.

Details on this clonotype: Its antigen is still unknown. It has no much larger one-base neighbor in the sample; base qualities were not kept.

The source material was sorted CD4+, CD8+, or CD8+CD57+ T cells (not recorded which) from PBMCs. This receptor was identified in a human donor with aplastic anemia. The sequence is built from TRBV7-9 and TRBJ2-3, and TRBD2 may be the D gene, going by 5 matching bases. The DNA reads TGTGCCAGCAGCTTCCGTGGGAGAGGCGCAGATACGCAGTATTTT. Its protein reads: CASSFRGRGADTQYF.